The T cell receptor beta chain described here comes from a study of radiotherapy plus CTLA-4 blockade in lung cancer. Clones were read by immunoSEQ multiplex PCR, and TCRdb kept only the in-frame ones, dropping some. The profile shows over 50,000 clones, around four fifths of them singletons. V was clipped by 6 bases and J by 8 bases; unmatched bases: 10. Germline assignment: CDR1 SQVTM and CDR2 ANQGSEA. CDR3 size: 13 residues. This clonotype was obtained from a human donor with non-small cell lung cancer who had a partial response to radiotherapy plus ipilimumab. The chain uses TRBV29-1 and TRBJ2-3; 8 bases map to TRBD1. Sequenced material: peripheral blood, taken from a patient treated with radiotherapy plus ipilimumab. DNA for the CDR3: TGCAGCGTGGGACAGGCCGGTGGTGGTACGCAGTATTTT. It yields the protein CSVGQAGGGTQYF.